This T cell receptor (beta chain) was obtained from a study of T cell changes during pregnancy in multiple sclerosis. In germline, CDR1 is MDHEN, CDR2 SYDVKM. CDR3 length: 13 residues. J lost 9 bases, V lost 5 bases, and 7 bases had no gene match. Profiled with immunoSEQ multiplex PCR; TCRdb holds only in-frame clones, not every one. The repertoire has tens of thousands of clones, over 85% of them found once; the top ten carry over 2%. The chain recombines TRBV28 with TRBJ1-5; 7 bases align to TRBD1. The receptor was derived from a female donor in good health, enrolled as a control in a pregnancy study. The sequenced sample was peripheral blood, obtained in the second trimester of pregnancy. The CDR3 region has the DNA TGTGCCAGCAGTCAGACAGGGCAGAGGCCCCAGCATTTT. Translation gives CASSQTGQRPQHF.